The 23 T cell receptor beta chains presented below share a single source sample, sequenced in a study of blood T cell repertoires in COVID-19. Measured with immunoSEQ multiplex PCR; TCRdb has only the in-frame clones, and not every one. The table shows approximately 150,000 clones, with around 87% occurring only once. Sequencing used peripheral blood. Source of these receptors: a woman aged 55 to 70 with active COVID-19.

The chain uses TRBV14 and TRBJ2-7, with a possible D match to TRBD1 (6 bases). Trimming shortened V by 5 bases and J by 2 bases, and 13 bases separated the two germline ends. The germline V gene has CDR1 SGHDN and CDR2 FVKESK. The CDR3 is 14 amino acids. CDR3 DNA sequence: TGTGCCAGCAGCAAGGACAGAGGAGCCTACGAGCAGTACTTC. This codes for CASSKDRGAYEQYF.

The V call is TRBV27, the J call TRBJ2-2, with D possibly being TRBD2 (6 bases). Trimming cost V 1 base and J 4 bases, with 13 bases left between them. This CDR3 comprises 16 residues. CDR1 and CDR2 from the germline V gene are MNHEY and SMNVEV (reference sequence). CDR3 region: CASSLYQGLRTGELFF. As DNA, the CDR3 is TGTGCCAGCAGTTTATATCAGGGACTTCGCACCGGGGAGCTGTTTTTT.

V is TRBV6-2 or TRBV6-3 and J is TRBJ2-1; 8 bases are a match to TRBD2. The CDR3 spans 17 residues. Germline lookup yields CDR1 MNHEY and CDR2 SVGEGT. With V trimmed by 2 bases and J by 2 bases, 8 bases remained unmatched. The CDR3 protein is CASSYVGSGKPYNEQFF. CDR3 coding DNA: TGTGCCAGCAGTTACGTCGGTAGCGGGAAGCCCTACAATGAGCAGTTCTTC.

This rearrangement joins TRBV5-1 to TRBJ1-2; 7 nucleotides line up with TRBD1. This CDR3 has 14 residues. V gave up 0 bases and J gave up 6 bases; unmatched junction bases: 5. CDR1 SGHRS and CDR2 YFSETQ come from the germline V gene. CDR3 sequence (DNA): TGCGCCAGCAGCTTGGGACAGGGCTCAGATGGCTACACCTTC. Protein product: CASSLGQGSDGYTF.

The chain uses TRBV28 and TRBJ1-1; possible D gene TRBD1, 6 bases. Trimming took off 8 bases at V and 10 bases at J, with 20 bases between the two ends. The CDR3 is 13 residues long. Germline V gene sequence: CDR1 MDHEN, CDR2 SYDVKM. CDR3 DNA sequence: TGTGCCAGCCTACAGGGCTCCCACTCTGGAGCTTTCTTT. Its protein product is CASLQGSHSGAFF.

The chain combines TRBV5-1 with TRBJ1-4; 9 bases align to TRBD1. Germline V gene sequence: CDR1 SGHRS, CDR2 YFSETQ. The V segment lost 4 bases and the J segment 7 bases; nucleotides outside the gene matches: 5. This CDR3 is 14 amino acids long. CDR3 coding DNA: TGCGCCAGCAGCCCGGGACAGGGTTGTGAAAAACTGTTTTTT. Amino acid sequence: CASSPGQGCEKLFF.

The chain links TRBV10-3 to TRBJ2-3; 9 nucleotides align to TRBD1. Germline V lookup: CDR1 ENHRY, CDR2 SYGVKD. V dropped 8 bases and J dropped 4; count of bases not matched to a gene: 10. The CDR3 runs to 15 residues. DNA of the CDR3: TGTGCCATCGGGGGGGGGACAGGGAGCGCAGATACGCAGTATTTT. Translation: CAIGGGTGSADTQYF.

The rearrangement uses TRBV12-5 and TRBJ2-7, with a weak D call TRBD2 (6 bases). There are 18 residues in the CDR3. The germline gives CDR1 LGHNT, CDR2 FRNRAP. The V end was cut by 8 bases, the J end by 2 bases, with 28 bases between. CDR3 sequence reads: CASHSRGHLGGVAYEQYF. The DNA for the CDR3 is TGTGCTAGTCATTCACGCGGCCATCTGGGCGGGGTGGCCTACGAGCAGTACTTC.

The chain combines TRBV27 with TRBJ1-1, with TRBD1 matching over 9 bases. The CDR3 sequence is 15 residues long. With V trimmed by 6 bases and J by 6 bases, 11 bases remained unmatched. CDR1 and CDR2 from the germline V gene are MNHEY and SMNVEV (reference sequence). Written as DNA, the CDR3 is TGTGCCAGCAGATATAGGAGGACAGGGGCATCTGAAGCTTTCTTT. Its translation is CASRYRRTGASEAFF.

The chain combines TRBV5-1 with TRBJ1-1; D is undetermined. This CDR3 spans 13 amino acids. Germline assignment: CDR1 SGHRS and CDR2 YFSETQ. The germline V and J ends were trimmed by 5 bases and 5 bases, with 13 bases remaining between them. The CDR3 nucleotides read TGCGCCAGCAGGGCCACGGCGGGGACTGAAGCTTTCTTT. Encoded protein: CASRATAGTEAFF.

The V and J genes are TRBV7-3 and TRBJ2-2; D is possibly TRBD2 (6 bases). Trimming took off 2 bases at V and 4 bases at J, with 11 bases between the two ends. Germline-derived CDR1 and CDR2 are SGHTA and FQGTGA. The CDR3 loop spans 15 amino acids. CDR3 amino acids: CASSLRLASTGELFF. CDR3 nucleotides: TGTGCCAGCAGCTTACGGCTAGCGAGCACCGGGGAGCTGTTTTTT. Supplemented by reference TRBV7-3 and TRBJ2-2, the full variable domain reads GAGVSQTPSNKVTEKGKYVELRCDPISGHTALYWYRQSLGQGPEFLIYFQGTGAADDSGLPNDRFFAVRPEGSVSTLKIQRTERGDSAVYLCASSLRLASTGELFFGEGSRLTVL.

The V gene is TRBV18, the J gene TRBJ2-3; D gene unclear. Deletions cut 0 bases from V and 6 bases from J, with 10 bases between. The CDR3 totals 14 residues. The germline V gene has CDR1 KGHSH and CDR2 LQKENI. CDR3 loop: CASSPPVPRDTQYF. As DNA, the CDR3 is TGTGCCAGCTCACCACCAGTCCCCAGGGATACGCAGTATTTT.

V is TRBV20-1 and J is TRBJ2-2; TRBD2 agrees at 7 bases. CDR3 length equals 14 residues. V trimming: 3 bases; J trimming: 7 bases; junction bases outside the gene matches: 8. Germline CDR1 DFQATT, CDR2 SNEGSKA (reference sequence). The CDR3 protein is CSASSGRAIGELFF. The DNA for the CDR3 is TGCAGTGCTAGTTCTGGGAGGGCCATCGGGGAGCTGTTTTTT.

With regard to this clone: Other DNA sequences in the same sample also yield this CDR3. The gene calls are TRBV18 and TRBJ2-5; 10 bases line up with TRBD2. Unmatched junction bases numbered 0, after V lost 2 bases and J lost 3 bases. Germline V gene sequence: CDR1 KGHSH, CDR2 LQKENI. This CDR3 has 14 amino acids. The CDR3 nucleotides read TGTGCCAGCTCACCAGGACTAGCGGAAGAGACCCAGTACTTC. This translates into CASSPGLAEETQYF.

The rearrangement joins TRBV4-2 to TRBJ2-1; D might be TRBD2 (5 bases). V gave up 3 bases and J gave up 0 bases, with 9 bases separating them. Per the germline V gene, CDR1 is LGHNA and CDR2 is YNFKEQ. The CDR3 has 15 amino acids. CDR3 loop: CASSQDRGSYNEQFF. The CDR3 nucleotides read TGTGCCAGCAGCCAGGACCGGGGCTCCTACAATGAGCAGTTCTTC.

The rearrangement joins TRBV4-1 to TRBJ2-1, with TRBD2 identical over 14 bases. The V gene end was trimmed by 1 base and the J gene end by 16 bases; junction bases not matched to a gene: 15. This CDR3 comprises 17 residues. Per germline, CDR1 MGHRA and CDR2 YSYEKL. The CDR3 loop reads CASSQVWGGLAGVGYFF. In nucleotides, the CDR3 is TGCGCCAGCAGCCAAGTTTGGGGGGGACTAGCGGGAGTCGGGTATTTCTTC.

The gene calls are TRBV10-1 and TRBJ2-3, with a possible D match to TRBD2 (5 bases). Looked up from germline, CDR1 is WNHNN and CDR2 is SYGVQD (reference sequence). Trimming removed 3 bases at V and 2 bases at J, with 9 bases between. This CDR3 comprises 14 residues. CDR3 protein: CASSDRDLTDTQYF. The CDR3 coding sequence is TGCGCCAGCAGTGACCGGGATCTCACAGATACGCAGTATTTT.

This sequence joins TRBV27 and TRBJ1-3; no firm D call. The CDR3 is made up of 14 amino acids. Germline values: CDR1 MNHEY, CDR2 SMNVEV (reference sequence). Trimming took off 10 bases at V and 2 bases at J, with 15 bases between the two ends. The CDR3 sequence is CATAVNGAGNTIYF. The CDR3 coding sequence is TGTGCCACGGCCGTTAATGGAGCTGGAAACACCATATATTTT.

As for this clone: Other DNA sequences in the same sample also yield this CDR3. The chain has TRBV4-3 and TRBJ2-3; 13 positions agree with TRBD2. V was clipped by 1 base and J by 5 bases; unmatched bases: 6. The CDR3 sequence is 17 residues long. Germline V gives CDR1 LGHNA, CDR2 YSLEER. In DNA form, the CDR3 reads TGCGCCAGCAGCCAAGTACTAGCGGGAGGGCCTGGAGATACGCAGTATTTT. This translates into CASSQVLAGGPGDTQYF.

The V call is TRBV9, the J call TRBJ1-2; D gene uncertain. V dropped 4 bases and J dropped 1 base, with 8 bases sitting between them. This CDR3 contains 13 residues. Germline values: CDR1 SGDLS, CDR2 YYNGEE. This CDR3 reads CASSQAVNYGYTF. DNA for the CDR3: TGTGCCAGCAGCCAAGCGGTTAACTATGGCTACACCTTC.

The chain has TRBV7-9 and TRBJ2-1, with TRBD1 matching 10 bases. Trimming cost V 4 bases and J 7 bases; bases outside gene matches: 4. The CDR3 covers 14 residues. Germline V gives CDR1 SEHNR, CDR2 FQNEAQ (reference sequence). CDR3 in DNA: TGTGCCAGCAGCTCCGACAGGGGGCTAAATGAGCAGTTCTTC. Amino acids: CASSSDRGLNEQFF.

This chain uses TRBV30 with TRBJ1-6; D unresolved. V was cut by 1 base and J by 10 bases, with 11 bases left in between. This CDR3 region has 13 residues. Per the germline V gene, CDR1 is GTSNPN and CDR2 is SVGIG (reference sequence). The CDR3 loop reads CAWSGSGRSPLHF. In DNA, the CDR3 is TGTGCCTGGAGTGGTTCAGGCCGGTCACCCCTCCACTTT.

This clone was seen a single time. The rearrangement uses TRBV5-3 and TRBJ2-1; TRBD2 matches 10 bases. TRBV5-3 is flagged as an ORF with uncertain function. This CDR3 comprises 16 residues. J lost 2 bases, V lost 0 bases, and 2 bases had no gene match. CDR3 region: CARSLESGRAYNEQFF. The CDR3 DNA sequence: TGTGCCAGAAGCTTGGAGAGCGGGAGGGCCTACAATGAGCAGTTCTTC.